This TCR beta chain came from a study of T cell responses to AZD1222 COVID-19 vaccine. Sequenced by immunoSEQ multiplex PCR; TCRdb stores in-frame clones only, minus some. The table records about 170,000 clones, around 87% of them present only once. V shed 6 bases and J shed 6 bases, with 11 bases lying between them. The germline gives CDR1 MNHEY, CDR2 SVGAGI. The CDR3 loop spans 12 amino acids. The rearrangement links TRBV6-5 to TRBJ1-1, with D possibly TRBD1 on 6 matching bases. Here the sequenced sample was peripheral blood, taken on day 0 of AZD1222 vaccination. This receptor was obtained from an adult in good health. CDR3 region: CASRPGHAEAFF. CDR3 coding DNA: TGTGCCAGCAGACCGGGACATGCTGAAGCTTTCTTT.